The rows below give T cell receptor beta chains drawn from one sample of a study of blood T cells in healthy people across ages. One entry per CDR3 protein results from TCRdb running MiXCR on the 5' RACE reads. The sample has under 2,000,000 distinct CDR3 sequences, roughly 52% seen once. The sample consisted of blood. The receptors were gathered from a woman aged 40 to 50 in good health. The CDR3 runs from the conserved cysteine through the conserved F or W. The D gene is left open where the match is weak. Clone size, where shown, is once, few, many, or a class for clones that have expanded.

j_gene | abundance | d_gene | v_gene | CDR3aa | CDR3nt
TRBJ1-4 | NA | NA | TRBV27 | CASTTITAATATNEKLFF | TGTGCCAGCACCACGATTACCGCGGCGACCGCAACTAATGAAAAACTGTTTTTT
TRBJ2-7 | few | NA | TRBV10-3 | CAISRQASYEQYF | TGTGCCATCAGCCGACAGGCAAGCTACGAGCAGTACTTC
TRBJ1-5 | NA | TRBD1 | TRBV10-3 | CAISDRDRSNQPQHF | TGTGCCATCAGTGACCGGGACAGAAGCAATCAGCCCCAGCATTTT
TRBJ2-7 | NA | NA | TRBV28 | CASSLPLGQGSYEQYF | TGTGCCAGCAGTCTCCCCTTGGGGCAGGGCTCCTACGAGCAGTACTTC
TRBJ2-3 | NA | NA | TRBV7-8 | CASSLMGRDNTDTQYF | TGTGCCAGCAGCCTAATGGGCCGCGATAACACAGATACGCAGTATTTT
TRBJ2-3 | NA | TRBD1 | TRBV27 | CASSLSQGAVQYF | TGTGCCAGCAGTTTATCACAGGGGGCTGTGCAGTATTTT
TRBJ2-1 | NA | NA | TRBV20-1 | CSARRPRNEQFF | TGCAGTGCTAGGAGGCCCCGCAATGAGCAGTTCTTC
TRBJ2-5 | NA | NA | TRBV12-3/TRBV12-4 | CASSTNRDYQETQYF | TGTGCCAGCAGTACAAACAGGGATTACCAAGAGACCCAGTACTTC
TRBJ2-3 | NA | NA | TRBV12-3/TRBV12-4 | CASSFHRAADTQYF | TGTGCCAGCAGTTTCCACAGGGCCGCAGATACGCAGTATTTT
TRBJ2-1 | NA | TRBD1 | TRBV4-1 | CASSQDNGQGMYEQFF | TGCGCCAGCAGCCAAGATAACGGACAGGGGATGTATGAGCAGTTCTTC
TRBJ2-5 | NA | NA | TRBV7-2 | CASSSLRGGETQYF | TGTGCCAGCAGCTCCCTTCGAGGGGGGGAGACCCAGTACTTC
TRBJ2-7 | NA | NA | TRBV10-3 | CAISNHGGPGEQYF | TGTGCCATATCGAACCACGGGGGCCCGGGGGAGCAGTACTTC
TRBJ2-5 | few | NA | TRBV6-5 | CASSSPTAGGGKTQYF | TGTGCCAGCAGTTCCCCCACTGCCGGGGGCGGAAAGACCCAGTACTTC
TRBJ2-6 | NA | TRBD2 | TRBV6-2/TRBV6-3 | CASSSARTHSGGNSGANVLTF | TGTGCCAGCAGTTCCGCACGAACCCATAGCGGGGGGAACTCTGGGGCCAACGTCCTGACTTTC
TRBJ2-7 | few | TRBD2 | TRBV6-6 | CASTNPGTSGYEQYF | TGTGCCAGCACCAATCCGGGGACTAGCGGCTACGAGCAGTACTTC
TRBJ2-7 | once | NA | TRBV18 | CASSPPAGRIYEQYF | TGTGCCAGCTCACCACCGGCAGGGCGCATTTACGAGCAGTACTTC
TRBJ1-2 | once | NA | TRBV28 | CASRSGLSRYGYTF | TGTGCCAGCAGATCCGGCCTGTCCCGCTATGGCTACACCTTC
TRBJ1-2 | NA | NA | TRBV4-2 | CASSQDIKGNGYTF | TGTGCCAGCAGCCAAGATATCAAAGGGAATGGCTACACCTTC